The 22 T cell receptor beta chains in this list originate from one sample, sequenced in a study of blood T cell repertoires in COVID-19. Some clones are missing from TCRdb's copy, which holds only in-frame ones; the method was immunoSEQ multiplex PCR. This sample has some 62,000 clones, with around 82% found just once. What was sequenced was peripheral blood. All receptors come from a man aged 55 to 69 with COVID-19, enrolled during active disease.

The DNA of the CDR3 is TGCAGCGAGTTAGCCGCCTCCTACAATGAGCAGTTCTTC. As protein: CSELAASYNEQFF. The chain uses TRBV29-1 and TRBJ2-1; D gene uncertain. Trimming took 7 bases from V and 0 from J, leaving 10 bases between them. CDR3 length equals 13 residues. The germline gives CDR1 SQVTM, CDR2 ANQGSEA.

CDR3 in DNA: TGTGCCAGCCGTGCTAGCGGGACTAACACCGGGGAGCTGTTTTTT. Encoded protein: CASRASGTNTGELFF. This chain links TRBV18 with TRBJ2-2, with 9 bases identical to TRBD2. The length of the CDR3 is 15 residues. V shed 8 bases and J 2 bases; nucleotides not matched to a gene: 6. Looked up from germline, CDR1 is KGHSH and CDR2 is LQKENI.

The chain is built from TRBV5-6 and TRBJ2-7; D gene uncertain. V lost 0 bases and J lost 5, with 6 bases in between. The length of the CDR3 is 12 residues. CDR1 SGHDT and CDR2 YYEEEE come from the germline V gene. Written as DNA, the CDR3 is TGTGCCAGCAGCTTGGGGGCCCACGAGCAGTACTTC. Its protein is CASSLGAHEQYF.

This sequence joins TRBV30 and TRBJ1-5; tentatively, D is TRBD1 (6 bases). The CDR3 has 16 residues. V was shortened by 0 bases and J by 1 base, with 13 bases between the two germline ends. CDR1 is GTSNPN and CDR2 is SVGIG in the germline V gene (reference sequence). The CDR3 region is CAWSVAGTGSNQPQHF. CDR3 bases: TGTGCCTGGAGTGTAGCCGGAACAGGGAGCAATCAGCCCCAGCATTTT.

The chain couples TRBV7-6 to TRBJ2-3; D unresolved. Germline V gene sequence: CDR1 SGHVS, CDR2 FNYEAQ. V lost 8 bases, J lost 2 bases, and 14 bases lay in between. There are 14 residues in the CDR3. The CDR3 coding sequence is TGTGCCAGCGGCCCCAACATGAACACAGATACGCAGTATTTT. It specifies CASGPNMNTDTQYF.

The rearrangement links TRBV18 to TRBJ2-5; D call uncertain. The ends were cut back, 2 bases at V and 7 bases at J, with 11 bases in the middle. CDR1 and CDR2 from the germline V gene are KGHSH and LQKENI. This CDR3 has 13 amino acids. The CDR3 sequence is CASSPDQEGTQYF. DNA for the CDR3: TGTGCCAGCTCACCAGACCAGGAAGGGACCCAGTACTTC.

The chain uses TRBV5-6 and TRBJ2-3; D might be TRBD1 (6 bases). The CDR3 consists of 14 residues. V was shortened by 3 bases and J by 2 bases, with 10 bases between the two germline ends. Germline lookup yields CDR1 SGHDT and CDR2 YYEEEE. CDR3 nucleotides: TGTGCCAGCAGCTCAGGGGATGTCACAGATACGCAGTATTTT. This translates into CASSSGDVTDTQYF.

This clone has a single count. This rearrangement joins TRBV3-1 (or the pseudogene TRBV3-2) to TRBJ2-5, with 7 nucleotides matching TRBD2. V lost 4 bases, J lost 2 bases, and 4 bases stayed unmatched. There are 14 residues in the CDR3. Germline V gives CDR1 LGHDT, CDR2 YNNKEL (reference sequence). CDR3 residues: CASSLERGQETQYF. CDR3 nucleotide sequence: TGTGCCAGCAGCCTTGAGCGGGGTCAAGAGACCCAGTACTTC.

V and J are TRBV5-1 and TRBJ1-1; 8 nucleotides line up with TRBD1. Germline V lookup: CDR1 SGHRS, CDR2 YFSETQ. The CDR3 runs 15 residues. J was trimmed by 1 base and V by 3 bases; bases with no gene match: 5. The CDR3 DNA reads as TGCGCCAGCAGCTCGGGACAGGCGACGAACACTGAAGCTTTCTTT. This codes for CASSSGQATNTEAFF.

V usage is TRBV29-1 and J usage is TRBJ2-7; 7 nucleotides agree with TRBD2. This CDR3 comprises 13 residues. CDR1 and CDR2 (germline): SQVTM, ANQGSEA. V lost 4 bases and J lost 3; bases outside the gene matches: 6. The chain's CDR3 is CSVGHPGGYEQYF. The CDR3 DNA is TGCAGCGTTGGGCACCCGGGGGGCTACGAGCAGTACTTC.

This clone was counted between two and nine times. V and J are TRBV19 and TRBJ1-2, with D perhaps matching TRBD1 (6 bases). This CDR3 has 12 amino acids. In germline, CDR1 is LNHDA, CDR2 SQIVND (reference sequence). Trimming left V 7 bases short and J 7 bases short, with 13 bases between. CDR3 sequence (DNA): TGTGCCAGTACCCAGGGGAGGGGTGGCTACACCTTC. It translates to CASTQGRGGYTF.

The V call is TRBV7-3, the J call TRBJ2-2; 7 bases map to TRBD2. The CDR3 runs to 17 residues. Germline CDR1 SGHTA, CDR2 FQGTGA. V shed 5 bases, J shed 0 bases, and the junction held 9 bases outside the gene matches. The CDR3 is CASSRSGGFANTGELFF. The CDR3 DNA reads as TGTGCCAGCAGCCGATCCGGGGGGTTCGCGAACACCGGGGAGCTGTTTTTT.

The chain recombines TRBV4-2 with TRBJ1-1; a weak D match, TRBD1 (5 bases). The CDR3 consists of 13 residues. V was clipped by 0 bases and J by 3 bases, with 5 bases between them. The germline V gene has CDR1 LGHNA and CDR2 YNFKEQ. The chain's CDR3 is CASSQDRDTEAFF. The CDR3 DNA sequence: TGTGCCAGCAGCCAAGACAGGGACACTGAAGCTTTCTTT.

The chain carries TRBV9 and TRBJ2-1; D gene ambiguous. Trimming cost V 2 bases and J 0 bases, with 9 bases left between them. Germline V gives CDR1 SGDLS, CDR2 YYNGEE. The CDR3 runs 15 residues. This chain's CDR3 is CASSVNPSSYNEQFF. Written as DNA, the CDR3 is TGTGCCAGCAGCGTTAACCCGAGCTCCTACAATGAGCAGTTCTTC.

The chain links TRBV18 to TRBJ1-1; D ambiguous. V lost 6 bases and J 5 bases, leaving 16 bases between the germline ends. CDR1 is KGHSH and CDR2 is LQKENI in the germline V gene. The CDR3 has 14 amino acids. CDR3 amino acids: CASSSRPLKTEAFF. The CDR3 DNA sequence: TGTGCCAGCTCTTCTCGTCCCCTTAAAACTGAAGCTTTCTTT.

The V call is TRBV19, the J call TRBJ2-1; a weak D match, TRBD2 (5 bases). The CDR3 totals 14 residues. Germline V gene lookup returns CDR1 LNHDA and CDR2 SQIVND (reference sequence). Between the trimmed V and J ends, which lost 7 bases and 2 bases, there was a span of 12 bases. This chain's CDR3 is CASKEGAAYNEQFF. The CDR3 DNA reads as TGTGCCAGTAAGGAAGGAGCGGCCTACAATGAGCAGTTCTTC.

The chain employs TRBV7-2 and TRBJ2-2; no clear D gene. The V gene's germline CDR1 is SGHTA and CDR2 FQGNSA. The CDR3 spans 13 residues. V shed 2 bases and J shed 7 bases, with 8 bases lying between them. The CDR3 reads CASSLLVGGELFF. In DNA, the CDR3 is TGTGCCAGCAGCTTACTCGTCGGCGGGGAGCTGTTTTTT.

The rearrangement links TRBV6-5 to TRBJ1-2; 7 bases are shared with TRBD1. V gave up 5 bases and J gave up 4 bases; unmatched junction bases: 7. This CDR3 contains 14 residues. Germline V lookup: CDR1 MNHEY, CDR2 SVGAGI. The CDR3 DNA is TGTGCCAGCAGTCCGACAGGGCTAATCTATGGCTACACCTTC. It codes for CASSPTGLIYGYTF.

The chain joins TRBV28 to TRBJ2-1, with D unclear. The CDR3 has 11 residues. The germline V and J ends were trimmed by 2 bases and 7 bases, with 3 bases remaining between them. In germline, CDR1 is MDHEN, CDR2 SYDVKM. The CDR3 spells CASSLLNEQFF. For the CDR3, the DNA is TGTGCCAGCAGTTTACTTAATGAGCAGTTCTTC.

The rearrangement joins TRBV9 to TRBJ2-4; D might be TRBD2 (6 bases). Germline-derived CDR1 and CDR2 are SGDLS and YYNGEE. Trimming removed 1 base from V and 9 bases from J, with 11 bases in between. CDR3 length: 13 residues. The CDR3 coding sequence is TGTGCCAGCAGCGTAACCCTGGAGGGCATTCAGTACTTC. It translates to CASSVTLEGIQYF.

The chain has TRBV3-1 (or the pseudogene TRBV3-2) and TRBJ2-4, with D possibly being TRBD1 (6 bases). Germline V lookup: CDR1 LGHDT, CDR2 YNNKEL (reference sequence). The length of the CDR3 is 13 residues. Trimming took off 2 bases at V and 7 bases at J, with 9 bases between the two ends. The CDR3 sequence: CASSQHDRNIQYF. CDR3 DNA sequence: TGTGCCAGCAGCCAACATGACAGGAACATTCAGTACTTC.

This clone showed up just once. The genes are TRBV5-4 and TRBJ2-2; the D gene is possibly TRBD2 (6 bases). The CDR3 extends over 14 amino acids. The V end lost 1 base, the J end lost 6 bases, and 10 bases lay between the germline ends. CDR1 and CDR2 from the germline V gene are SGHNT and YYREEE (reference sequence). The CDR3 DNA reads TGTGCCAGCAGCTTGCTCCGGGAGCCCGGGGAGCTGTTTTTT. Translation gives CASSLLREPGELFF. Variable domain in full (rest from reference TRBV5-4 and TRBJ2-2): ETGVTQSPTHLIKTRGQQVTLRCSSQSGHNTVSWYQQALGQGPQFIFQYYREEENGRGNFPPRFSGLQFPNYSSELNVNALELDDSALYLCASSLLREPGELFFGEGSRLTVL.